Here is one T cell receptor (beta chain) with its context. This receptor's antigen is unknown. Per-base qualities were not stored, and no clone one base away is much larger. Via the germline V gene, CDR1 is ENHRY and CDR2 SYGVKD. Counted from cysteine to phenylalanine, this CDR3 has 14 amino acids. Just the 42-base CDR3 DNA is kept, in frame starting at base 1. Ends trimmed: V by 3 bases, J by 3 bases; bases unmatched to a gene: 3. This sample was included in a study of cytomegalovirus exposure and HLA in healthy donors (dated by TCRdb to between 2016 and 2019). For context, the study as a whole: An earlier analysis of approximately 550 of the donors reported approximately 290 Gb of sequence data and 117 million unique TCR beta sequences from some 180 million T cells. Roughly 300 gigabases of sequencing data and around 87 million unique TCR sequences were included in an early release covering over 600 HLA-typed donors. The genetic ancestry cluster associated with self-reported Caucasian donors included roughly four fifths of the roughly 410 genotyped donors. The study was designed to test whether signatures of past pathogen exposure could be identified by cataloging public T cell receptors. Using immunosequencing, the study profiled T cell repertoires from 666 subjects and related those repertoires to cytomegalovirus serostatus. A separate validation cohort of more than 100 different subjects was used in addition to the approximately 610-subject first cohort. To predict cytomegalovirus infection status, the study brought together high-throughput TCR immunosequencing, statistical association of individual TCRs with disease status, and machine learning. In a later analysis, previously published TCR beta repertoires from 500 to 750 donors were re-analyzed and high-resolution HLA genotyping was added so that TCR occurrence patterns could be studied. In the later analysis, no new phenotypic data were used to find candidate immune exposures; instead, reliance was placed on TCR beta sequences and their occurrence across donors. To decide whether each TCR beta V gene segment behaved as functional or pseudogenic, an earlier analysis of approximately 600 of the donors relied on high-throughput TCR beta sequencing. Donor age, sex, ethnicity and CMV serostatus were collected together with the repertoire data. In a later genetic analysis, genome-wide SNP genotypes for about 55% of the roughly 700 donors were used, and that subset was treated as a discovery cohort. All discovery cohort repertoires had been generated using a single sequencing platform. HLA typing included class I and class II loci at four-digit resolution. Typing coverage differed by locus: A, B, C, DRB1 and DQB1 were typed in roughly 620-640 donors, DQA1 in approximately 520, DPA1 in around 580, and DPB1 in just under 490. Roughly 5 DR-DQ haplotypes were treated as single units for association and clustering because of strong linkage in the cohort. Among under 450 genotyped donors of the cohort, an average of approximately 230,000 unique TCR beta nucleotide sequences were sequenced per donor, around a sixth of them non-productive.

Library method: the immunoSEQ multiplex PCR assay. A mixture of 60 forward primers for TCR Vbeta segments and 13 reverse primers for TCR Jbeta segments was used in the multiplex PCR. A multiplex PCR assay on genomic DNA amplified the CDR3 region of rearranged TCR beta genes. Amplified TCR beta libraries were sequenced as 87-base-pair reads on the Illumina HiSeq System. The original pipeline was this. Across the roughly 700 repertoires, a later analysis counted approximately 83 million unique TCR beta chains, roughly 11 million of which were shared by at least two donors. Raw reads were error-corrected and collapsed into unique sequences by a nearest-neighbor algorithm in which closely related sequences were merged to remove PCR and sequencing errors. V, D and J gene segments were assigned by aligning CDR3 sequences to IMGT reference sequences. Each retained sequence needed at least a six-nucleotide match to both a V gene segment and a J gene segment. A rearrangement counted as productive if the CDR3 had no stop codons and remained in frame with V and J, and every other rearrangement counted as non-productive. CDR3 was defined according to IMGT convention as the region running from the second conserved V-encoded cysteine to the conserved J-encoded phenylalanine. In an earlier analysis of more than 550 of the donors, sequences lacking an unambiguous match to a single V gene segment were excluded. An earlier analysis of about 600 of the donors called V segments functional above 56.7% productive rearrangements and segregating when the between-donor standard deviation exceeded 5%. A statistical classification framework was built for diagnosing cytomegalovirus status from the catalog of TCR beta chain sequences. A later analysis assigned V and J genes by comparing TCR nucleotide sequences with IMGT/GENE-DB human TR gene sequences. In a later analysis, CDR3 sequences and most-parsimonious VDJ recombination scenarios were assigned using the TCRdist pipeline. In a later analysis, each TCR beta chain was defined by its CDR3 amino acid sequence together with its V-gene family, and reads without a unique V-gene family were excluded. A later analysis removed 550 to 700 highly shared, low-generation-probability nucleotide sequences to deal with suspected cross-contamination and a sequencing artifact. For each public chain, a later analysis derived a clonal expansion index from normalized ranks of inferred template counts within each repertoire. A later analysis computed generation probabilities with a VDJ recombination model fitted to out-of-frame rearrangements, and checked the results against IGoR. A later analysis scored TCR-TCR, TCR-HLA and TCR-CMV co-occurrence with hypergeometric tests, applying a repertoire-size bias correction to TCR pairs. False discovery rates were estimated in a later analysis by permuting HLA or CMV assignments 20 times. In a later analysis, co-occurring TCRs were grouped with DBSCAN, and TCRdist sequence similarity was added when clustering was performed within HLA-allele-positive subsets. Repertoires with fewer than 30,000 or more than 120,000 public chains were left out of co-occurrence clustering, as were roughly five repertoires with anomalous nucleotide sharing. TCRdb limited this immuneACCESS table to in-frame rearrangements with V and J called. A share of clones is missing; checked studies link under half to unresolved V genes, and the rest is unexplained. V and J calls and clone size follow that table, whereas D and trimming were derived from the DNA. In all, the sample holds about 130,000 clones, and roughly 82% of those were seen once. About 10% of the sample belongs to the ten largest clones.

The cohort comprised 670 or so healthy bone marrow donors. Cohort members were all nominally healthy when sampled, although unrecorded immune exposures were likely present. The donor was CMV seropositive and was included in the group of 290 or so seropositive cohort members. Each donor provided a peripheral blood sample, and peripheral blood mononuclear cells were used for TCR beta sequencing. Genomic DNA extraction from the blood cell samples was performed with the Qiagen DNeasy Blood Extraction Kit. Summary of the overall study and its limitations: HLA typing was unavailable for some donors at each locus, so association tests used only the typed subset. The study listed 164 TCR beta chains as associated with cytomegalovirus. In vitro tests confirmed that a few of the cytomegalovirus-associated TCR beta chains recognize cytomegalovirus antigens. According to a later genetic analysis, donors in an Asian-associated ancestry cluster had fewer N-insertions in productive TCRs than the approximately 630-donor mean. A further reported finding was that TCR beta sequences accurately predicted the HLA-A and HLA-B alleles for most subjects in the first cohort. V-gene and J-gene trimming of TCR beta chains was associated with a missense DCLRE1C variant in a later genetic analysis, and the association was replicated in an independent cohort. When HLA alleles, especially DR and DQ, strongly co-occurred, TCR associations were difficult to assign to individual alleles. A later analysis found that TCR association rates varied across HLA loci, with DRB1 alleles showing the most associated TCRs and HLA-C alleles the fewest. CMV serostatus was the only immune exposure information available for the cohort. Because the 87-base-pair reads could not distinguish some IMGT-functional V segments, including TRBV6-2 and TRBV6-3, those segments were excluded. Roughly uniform sequencing depth across donors was assumed in presence/absence analyses, although this assumption may not hold. According to a later analysis, parvovirus B19, influenza, CMV and Epstein-Barr virus appeared linked to several top co-occurrence clusters. According to a later analysis, most CMV-associated TCR beta chains appeared to be HLA-restricted, and the HLA associations seemed to be driven largely by CMV exposure. The authors suggested that the approach could potentially be generalized to other disease states and immunological phenotypes. Most TCR sequences were observed very rarely across donors, whereas some public TCRs were present in many individuals. The classifier was reported to diagnose cytomegalovirus status with high specificity and sensitivity in both the original cohort and the validation cohort. In a later analysis, HLA-associated TCR beta chains were found to be more clonally expanded and to have lower generation probabilities than equally common non-associated chains. Only TCR beta chains were sequenced in this cohort, and the absence of alpha or paired-chain data limited detectable features. A cluster of highly shared sequence variants was judged likely to be a technical artifact of the sequencing pipeline. In a later analysis, 15,000 to 20,000 TCR beta sequences were associated with specific HLA alleles at a false discovery rate of 0.05. Because counts were too low, about 18 rarely observed V segments, including chromosome 9 orphons, were left out of the earlier analysis of 587 of the donors. Broadly in line with IMGT annotations, most TCR beta V segments showed up in productive rearrangements about 87% or about 30% of the time in an earlier analysis of under 700 of the donors. Linkage disequilibrium might explain the correlated functional status among segregating V segments, but an unknown experimental factor could not be excluded.

The source material was PBMCs. The chain is assembled from TRBV10-3 and TRBJ1-2, with 8 central nucleotides matching TRBD1. The source of this sequence is a male donor in good health and CMV-seropositive. The CDR3 amino acid sequence is: CAISDIRGHYGYTF. Read as DNA, the sequence is TGTGCCATCAGTGATATCAGGGGGCACTATGGCTACACCTTC.